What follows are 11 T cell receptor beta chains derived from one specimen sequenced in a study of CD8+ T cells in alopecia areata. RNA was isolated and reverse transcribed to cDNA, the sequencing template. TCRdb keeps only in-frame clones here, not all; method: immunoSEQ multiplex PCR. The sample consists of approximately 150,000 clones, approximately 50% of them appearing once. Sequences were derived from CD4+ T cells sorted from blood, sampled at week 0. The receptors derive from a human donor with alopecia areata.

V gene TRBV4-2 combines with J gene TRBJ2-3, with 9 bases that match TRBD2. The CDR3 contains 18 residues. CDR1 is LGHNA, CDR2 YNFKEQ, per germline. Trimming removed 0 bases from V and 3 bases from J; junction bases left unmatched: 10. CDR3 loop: CASSQDGGGGRGTDTQYF. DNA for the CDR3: TGTGCCAGCAGCCAAGATGGCGGCGGCGGGAGGGGTACAGATACGCAGTATTTT.

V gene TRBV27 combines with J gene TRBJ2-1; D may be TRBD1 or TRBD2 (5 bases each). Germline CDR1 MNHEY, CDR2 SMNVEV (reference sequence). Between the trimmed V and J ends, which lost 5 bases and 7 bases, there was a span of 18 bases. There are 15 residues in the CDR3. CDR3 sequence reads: CASSPRGRIGNEQFF. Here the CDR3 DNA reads TGTGCCAGCAGTCCCCGGGGACGGATAGGAAATGAGCAGTTCTTC.

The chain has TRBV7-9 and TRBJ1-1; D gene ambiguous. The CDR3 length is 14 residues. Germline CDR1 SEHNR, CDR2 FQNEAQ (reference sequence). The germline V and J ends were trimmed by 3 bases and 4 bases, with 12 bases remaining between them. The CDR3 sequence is CASSFSLGGTEAFF. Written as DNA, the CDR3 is TGTGCCAGCAGCTTTTCTCTGGGAGGCACTGAAGCTTTCTTT.

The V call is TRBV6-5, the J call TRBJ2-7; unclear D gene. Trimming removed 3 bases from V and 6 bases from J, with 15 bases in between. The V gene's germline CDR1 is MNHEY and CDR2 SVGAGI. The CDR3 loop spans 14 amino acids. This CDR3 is CASSYTPQVAEQYF. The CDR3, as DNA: TGTGCCAGCAGTTATACTCCTCAAGTGGCCGAGCAGTACTTC.

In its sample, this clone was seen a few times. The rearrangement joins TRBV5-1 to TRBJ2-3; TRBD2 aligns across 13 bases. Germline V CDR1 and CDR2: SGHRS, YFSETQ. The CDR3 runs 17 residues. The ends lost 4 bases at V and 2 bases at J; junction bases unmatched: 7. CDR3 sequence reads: CASSPGTSGDFTDTQYF. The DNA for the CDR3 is TGCGCCAGCAGCCCCGGGACTAGCGGGGATTTCACAGATACGCAGTATTTT.

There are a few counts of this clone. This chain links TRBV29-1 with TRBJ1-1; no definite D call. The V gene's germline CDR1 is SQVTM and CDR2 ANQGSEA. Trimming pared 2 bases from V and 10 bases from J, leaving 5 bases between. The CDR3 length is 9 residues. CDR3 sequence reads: CSVEWGAFF. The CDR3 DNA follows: TGCAGCGTTGAATGGGGAGCTTTCTTT. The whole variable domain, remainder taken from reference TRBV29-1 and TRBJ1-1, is SAVISQKPSRDICQRGTSLTIQCQVDSQVTMMFWYRQQPGQSLTLIATANQGSEATYESGFVIDKFPISRPNLTFSTLTVSNMSPEDSSIYLCSVEWGAFFGQGTRLTVV.

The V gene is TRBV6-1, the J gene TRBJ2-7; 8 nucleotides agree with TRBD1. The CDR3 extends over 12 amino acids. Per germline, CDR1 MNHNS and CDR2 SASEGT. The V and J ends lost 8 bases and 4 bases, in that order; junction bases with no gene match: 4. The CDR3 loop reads CASGTGFYEQYF. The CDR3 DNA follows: TGTGCCAGCGGGACAGGATTTTACGAGCAGTACTTC.

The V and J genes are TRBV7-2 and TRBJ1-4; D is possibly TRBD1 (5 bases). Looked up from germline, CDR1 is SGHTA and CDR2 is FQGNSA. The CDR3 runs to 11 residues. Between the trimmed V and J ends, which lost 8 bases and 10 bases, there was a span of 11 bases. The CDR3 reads CASQDGGKLFF. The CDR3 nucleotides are TGTGCCAGCCAGGACGGGGGAAAACTGTTTTTT.

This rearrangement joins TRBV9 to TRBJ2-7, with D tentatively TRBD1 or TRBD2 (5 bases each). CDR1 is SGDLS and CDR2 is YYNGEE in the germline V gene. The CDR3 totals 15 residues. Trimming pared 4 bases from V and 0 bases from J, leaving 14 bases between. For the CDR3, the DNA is TGTGCCAGCAGCCTCACCGGGACGAGCTCCTACGAGCAGTACTTC. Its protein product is CASSLTGTSSYEQYF.

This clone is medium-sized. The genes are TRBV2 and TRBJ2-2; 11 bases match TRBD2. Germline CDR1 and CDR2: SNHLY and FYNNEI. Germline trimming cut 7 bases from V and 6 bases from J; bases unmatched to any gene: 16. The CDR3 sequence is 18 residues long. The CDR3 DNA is TGTGCCAGCACTAGAACTAGCGGGAGTCTCTCAGGGGCCGGGGAGCTGTTTTTT. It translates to CASTRTSGSLSGAGELFF.

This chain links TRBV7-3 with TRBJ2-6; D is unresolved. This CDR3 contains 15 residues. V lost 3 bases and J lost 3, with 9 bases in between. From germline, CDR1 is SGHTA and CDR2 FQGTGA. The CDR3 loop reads CASSFLRFGANVLTF. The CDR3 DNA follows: TGTGCCAGCAGCTTTCTACGGTTTGGGGCCAACGTCCTGACTTTC.